This entry concerns a single T cell receptor beta chain. Assay: immunoSEQ multiplex PCR; the TCRdb copy retains only in-frame clones and omits some. The table records about 150,000 clones, less than 90% of them present only once. These data are taken from a study of T cell responses to AZD1222 COVID-19 vaccine. V lost 0 bases to trimming and J lost 5 bases, with 13 bases between them. Germline values: CDR1 SGHAT, CDR2 FQNNGV. The CDR3 loop spans 15 amino acids. The sample in question was peripheral blood, obtained on day 0 of MenACWY control vaccination. The chain has TRBV11-2 and TRBJ1-1; a possible D gene is TRBD1 (6 bases). This receptor was taken from an adult in good health. CDR3 coding DNA: TGTGCCAGCAGCTTAGAGCAGGGGAGAGGAACTGAAGCTTTCTTT. Residues: CASSLEQGRGTEAFF.